The 25 T cell receptor beta chains listed next were all sequenced from one sample in a study of T cell changes during pregnancy in multiple sclerosis. TCRdb keeps only in-frame clones here, not all; method: immunoSEQ multiplex PCR. Among around 68,000 clones listed, 75% to 95% were seen once. This sample comprised peripheral blood, obtained in the third trimester of pregnancy. Every receptor here comes from a female donor with multiple sclerosis, enrolled in a pregnancy study.

The rearrangement joins TRBV29-1 to TRBJ2-7; D uncertain. The CDR3 loop spans 13 amino acids. Trimming left V 2 bases short and J 4 bases short, with 12 bases between. The germline gives CDR1 SQVTM, CDR2 ANQGSEA. The CDR3 sequence is CSVETDKEYEQYF. The CDR3 DNA follows: TGCAGCGTTGAAACCGACAAGGAATACGAGCAGTACTTC.

The chain links TRBV4-1 to TRBJ1-4; TRBD1 matches 10 bases. V lost 3 bases to trimming and J lost 8 bases; unmatched junction nucleotides: 9. The CDR3 consists of 16 residues. Germline CDR1 reads MGHRA; CDR2 reads YSYEKL. The CDR3 DNA reads TGCGCCAGCAGCCACCTTCCGGGACAGGGGCTCGAAAAACTGTTTTTT. Its protein product is CASSHLPGQGLEKLFF.

About this clone: Sequence at one end of the junction differs from germline and may be a read error. This rearrangement joins TRBV11-3 to TRBJ1-1, with a weak D call TRBD1 (6 bases). This CDR3 contains 14 residues. The germline CDR1 and CDR2 sequences are SGHNT and YENEEA. The CDR3 is CTSSLRSGATEAFF. In nucleotides, the CDR3 is TGTACCAGCAGCCTTAGATCAGGGGCAACTGAAGCTTTCTTT.

This chain joins TRBV2 and TRBJ2-1; no firm D call. Germline V gene data show CDR1 as SNHLY and CDR2 as FYNNEI. Trimming cost V 5 bases and J 3 bases, with 14 bases left between them. The CDR3 is made up of 15 amino acids. In DNA form, the CDR3 reads TGTGCCAGCAGTATTGAAGCAAGGAGCTACAATGAGCAGTTCTTC. As protein: CASSIEARSYNEQFF.

In its sample, this clone was seen a few times. This chain links TRBV7-8 with TRBJ1-2; 8 nucleotides match TRBD1. Trimming cost V 5 bases and J 4 bases; bases outside gene matches: 3. The CDR3 spans 13 residues. CDR1 is SGHVS and CDR2 is FQNEAQ in the germline V gene. CDR3 nucleotides: TGTGCCAGCAGCACCGGGACAGGCTATGGCTACACCTTC. Translating it yields CASSTGTGYGYTF.

The chain joins TRBV6-4 to TRBJ1-5; D unresolved. This CDR3 has 14 residues. Trimming took off 0 bases at V and 0 bases at J, with 3 bases between the two ends. Germline V gene data show CDR1 as MRHNA and CDR2 as SNTAGT. CDR3 sequence: CASSDSYSNQPQHF. CDR3 DNA sequence: TGTGCCAGCAGTGACTCCTATAGCAATCAGCCCCAGCATTTT.

V gene TRBV5-1 combines with J gene TRBJ2-7, with D perhaps matching TRBD2 (6 bases). Per the germline V gene, CDR1 is SGHRS and CDR2 is YFSETQ. The CDR3 loop spans 15 amino acids. Trimming stripped 4 bases from V and 5 bases from J, with 19 bases between. The CDR3 coding sequence is TGCGCCAGCAGCAAGGCAGGAGGGAAATGGGACGAGCAGTACTTC. Translated: CASSKAGGKWDEQYF. The full variable domain, in which reference TRBV5-1 and TRBJ2-7 provide the parts outside the CDR3, is KAGVTQTPRYLIKTRGQQVTLSCSPISGHRSVSWYQQTPGQGLQFLFEYFSETQRNKGNFPGRFSGRQFSNSRSEMNVSTLELGDSALYLCASSKAGGKWDEQYFGPGTRLTVT.

This clone was counted only a few times. CDR3 DNA sequence: TGTGCCAGCAGCCCGACGGTCCCAGGTGGAAATGAGCAGTTCTTC. Encoded protein: CASSPTVPGGNEQFF. This chain joins TRBV7-9 and TRBJ2-1; D not certain. Germline assignment: CDR1 SEHNR and CDR2 FQNEAQ (reference sequence). V was clipped by 5 bases and J by 7 bases, with 18 bases between them. The CDR3 has 15 residues.

As DNA, the CDR3 is TGTGCCAGCAGCGTTGCCCACCTACGACAGGGGGCGAAGGGTGGCTACACCTTC. Translating it yields CASSVAHLRQGAKGGYTF. The rearrangement links TRBV5-4 to TRBJ1-2, with 10 bases matching TRBD1. The J segment lost 7 bases and the V segment lost 4 bases, leaving 19 bases of the junction unmatched. Germline-derived CDR1 and CDR2 are SGHNT and YYREEE (reference sequence). The CDR3 loop spans 18 amino acids.

The J gene is TRBJ2-2, the V gene TRBV29-1; weak D call: TRBD2 (5 bases). Germline CDR1 and CDR2: SQVTM and ANQGSEA. Trimming removed 5 bases from V and 5 bases from J, with 12 bases in between. The CDR3 is 13 amino acids. CDR3 in DNA: TGCAGCGTTTTCCGATCGGGGACCGGGGAGCTGTTTTTT. Its translation: CSVFRSGTGELFF.

V usage is TRBV9 and J usage is TRBJ2-3, with 10 bases that match TRBD1. Germline V gives CDR1 SGDLS, CDR2 YYNGEE. The length of the CDR3 is 18 residues. V lost 0 bases and J lost 1; bases outside the gene matches: 8. The CDR3 DNA reads as TGTGCCAGCAGCGTAGGGACAGGGGGGAGATTGGGCACAGATACGCAGTATTTT. Translating it yields CASSVGTGGRLGTDTQYF.

The rearrangement uses TRBV27 and TRBJ1-2; TRBD1 aligns across 7 bases. Germline trimming cut 4 bases from V and 7 bases from J; bases unmatched to any gene: 3. Per the germline V gene, CDR1 is MNHEY and CDR2 is SMNVEV (reference sequence). This CDR3 has 12 residues. In DNA, the CDR3 is TGTGCCAGCAGTTCCTACAGGGGTGGCTACACCTTC. Translating it yields CASSSYRGGYTF.

The chain combines TRBV5-1 with TRBJ2-5, with TRBD2 as a possible D gene (6 bases). V lost 4 bases, J lost 4 bases, and 20 bases lay in between. The germline V gene has CDR1 SGHRS and CDR2 YFSETQ. This CDR3 is built from 16 residues. CDR3 DNA: TGCGCCAGCAGCCCGCGACTAGAGGGCGGGCGAGAGACCCAGTACTTC. It codes for CASSPRLEGGRETQYF.

J is TRBJ1-4 and V is TRBV6-6, with TRBD1 matching 9 bases. CDR3 size: 15 residues. Germline CDR1 is MNHNY and CDR2 is SVGAGI (reference sequence). V shed 6 bases, J shed 7 bases, and the junction held 9 bases outside the gene matches. The CDR3 region has the DNA TGTGCCAGCAGAGCACAGGGGGCTTTTAGTGAAAAACTGTTTTTT. Its translation is CASRAQGAFSEKLFF.

The genes are TRBV7-2 and TRBJ1-1; D is uncertain. Germline V gene lookup returns CDR1 SGHTA and CDR2 FQGNSA. V was cut by 0 bases and J by 0 bases, with 8 bases left in between. The CDR3 has 15 amino acids. The CDR3 loop is CASSLAQLLNTEAFF. CDR3 nucleotide sequence: TGTGCCAGCAGCTTAGCACAGCTCCTGAACACTGAAGCTTTCTTT.

J is TRBJ1-5 and V is TRBV7-2, with D possibly matching TRBD1 (6 bases). CDR3 length equals 14 residues. V gave up 1 base and J gave up 4 bases, with 8 bases separating them. CDR1 SGHTA and CDR2 FQGNSA come from the germline V gene. The CDR3 is CASSLEGGNQPQHF. The CDR3 bases are TGTGCCAGCAGCTTAGAAGGGGGAAATCAGCCCCAGCATTTT. Filled out from reference TRBV7-2 and TRBJ1-5, the complete variable domain reads GAGVSQSPSNKVTEKGKDVELRCDPISGHTALYWYRQSLGQGLEFLIYFQGNSAPDKSGLPSDRFSAERTGGSVSTLTIQRTQQEDSAVYLCASSLEGGNQPQHFGDGTRLSIL.

The chain has TRBV18 and TRBJ2-5, with 7 bases fitting TRBD1. This CDR3 contains 14 residues. Losses at the gene ends were 4 bases for V and 5 bases for J; bases not matched to a gene: 7. Germline CDR1 and CDR2: KGHSH and LQKENI. As DNA, the CDR3 is TGTGCCAGCTCACACGACGACAGGGCGGAGACCCAGTACTTC. Translation gives CASSHDDRAETQYF.

The genes are TRBV5-6 and TRBJ1-1, with D unresolved. Germline CDR1 reads SGHDT; CDR2 reads YYEEEE. The CDR3 is made up of 13 amino acids. V lost 2 bases to trimming and J lost 2 bases, with 7 bases between them. The CDR3 sequence: CASSFSGNTEAFF. The CDR3 region has the DNA TGTGCCAGCAGCTTCTCAGGAAACACTGAAGCTTTCTTT.

The chain links TRBV29-1 to TRBJ1-2; possibly TRBD1 for D (5 bases). The CDR3 has 12 residues. The V and J ends lost 3 bases and 8 bases respectively, with 13 bases between them. CDR1 and CDR2 (germline): SQVTM, ANQGSEA. DNA for the CDR3: TGCAGCGTTGAGGGGGGGAGTAGGGGCTACACCTTC. Translated: CSVEGGSRGYTF.

The rearrangement uses TRBV9 and TRBJ1-2; D remains ambiguous. The germline V and J ends were trimmed by 6 bases and 2 bases, with 17 bases remaining between them. The CDR3 sequence is 15 residues long. Germline V gives CDR1 SGDLS, CDR2 YYNGEE. The CDR3 spells CASTLRSGENYGYTF. The CDR3 nucleotides read TGTGCCAGCACCCTTCGTTCGGGAGAGAACTATGGCTACACCTTC.

V usage is TRBV7-9 and J usage is TRBJ1-3; D is unresolved. The CDR3 sequence is 15 residues long. V gave up 6 bases and J gave up 2 bases, with 14 bases separating them. Germline V gives CDR1 SEHNR, CDR2 FQNEAQ (reference sequence). CDR3 sequence reads: CASRSPGLPGNTIYF. For the CDR3, the DNA is TGTGCCAGCAGATCACCAGGACTACCTGGAAACACCATATATTTT.

J is TRBJ2-2 and V is TRBV7-7, with 13 bases matching TRBD2. Germline V gene lookup returns CDR1 SSHAT and CDR2 FNYEAQ (reference sequence). CDR3 length: 17 amino acids. The ends lost 6 bases at V and 0 bases at J; junction bases unmatched: 4. CDR3 residues: CASSHGLAGANTGELFF. The CDR3 DNA follows: TGTGCCAGCAGTCACGGACTAGCGGGGGCGAACACCGGGGAGCTGTTTTTT.

This chain links TRBV7-6 with TRBJ2-2; no firm D call. This CDR3 comprises 17 residues. V lost 5 bases to trimming and J lost 1 base, with 17 bases between them. Germline loops: CDR1 SGHVS, CDR2 FNYEAQ. DNA for the CDR3: TGTGCCAGCAGCCTAGTCTACAGTAATTTGAACACCGGGGAGCTGTTTTTT. Its protein is CASSLVYSNLNTGELFF. The whole variable domain, filled in from reference TRBV7-6 and TRBJ2-2, reads GAGVSQSPRYKVTKRGQDVALRCDPISGHVSLYWYRQALGQGPEFLTYFNYEAQQDKSGLPNDRFSAERPEGSISTLTIQRTEQRDSAMYRCASSLVYSNLNTGELFFGEGSRLTVL.

The chain joins TRBV2 to TRBJ2-4, with TRBD2 matching over 7 bases. Per the germline V gene, CDR1 is SNHLY and CDR2 is FYNNEI. The CDR3 has 14 residues. V gave up 3 bases and J gave up 5 bases; unmatched junction bases: 4. The CDR3 DNA is TGTGCCAGCAGTGAGGCGGGAGAGGAAAACATTCAGTACTTC. This gives the protein CASSEAGEENIQYF.

The rearrangement uses TRBV19 and TRBJ1-1, with D possibly matching TRBD1 (5 bases). Deletions cut 0 bases from V and 7 bases from J, with 9 bases between. CDR1 is LNHDA and CDR2 is SQIVND in the germline V gene (reference sequence). The CDR3 is made up of 13 amino acids. The chain's CDR3 is CASSIEGRGEAFF. CDR3 sequence (DNA): TGTGCCAGTAGTATAGAAGGGAGGGGTGAAGCTTTCTTT.